The sample holds many counts of the clone carrying this T cell receptor (beta chain). As yet, its antigen is unknown. Amplified TCR beta CDR3 regions derived from RNA transcripts. Primed by the HTBI set, a first-round RT-PCR was run on the TCR CDR3. Each CDR3 protein gets one entry after TCRdb re-called the multiplex PCR reads with MiXCR. The data contain about 340,000 distinct CDR3 sequences, 20% to 25% of them singletons. V gave up 1 base and J gave up 1 base; unmatched junction bases: 6. Germline CDR1 and CDR2: DFQATT and SNEGSKA (reference sequence). This CDR3 spans 17 amino acids. PBMCs were sourced from less than 12 ml fresh peripheral blood. This sample was included in a study of T cells in Graves' hyperthyroidism and ophthalmopathy. Study-level points and caveats: By a 13 V-J model, ophthalmopathy was set apart from stable hyperthyroidism.

The clonotype originates from a woman aged 50 to 60 with Graves' hyperthyroidism. The sequencing input was blood. The J gene is TRBJ2-7, the V gene TRBV20-1, with TRBD2 identical over 14 bases. This CDR3 reads CSARGGLAGVLSYEQYF. In nucleotides, the CDR3 is TGCAGTGCTAGAGGGGGACTAGCGGGAGTCCTTTCCTACGAGCAGTACTTC.